These 29 T cell receptor beta chains share one sample of origin, sequenced in a study of T cell repertoires in ileal Crohn's disease. Sequencing used immunoSEQ multiplex PCR; TCRdb keeps in-frame clones, though not all of them. The sample includes about 11,000 clones, around 70% of them seen just once. Time point meaning: neoterminal ileum biopsy at postoperative endoscopy, about 6 months after surgery. The sample comprised ileal tissue. These receptor sequences come from an adult with Crohn's disease.

This clone was seen a few times. The chain recombines TRBV6-5 with TRBJ1-3; TRBD1 matches at 8 bases. This CDR3 is 16 amino acids long. From germline, CDR1 is MNHEY and CDR2 SVGAGI. J gave up 0 bases and V 4 bases, and 5 bases lay outside the gene matches. DNA of the CDR3: TGTGCCAGCAGTTTGGACAGGGCAAGCTCTGGAAACACCATATATTTT. Its protein is CASSLDRASSGNTIYF.

The V call is TRBV6-1, the J call TRBJ2-3; D unresolved. The CDR3 totals 12 residues. Germline loops: CDR1 MNHNS, CDR2 SASEGT. The V gene lost 4 bases and the J gene lost 6 bases, with 8 bases spanning the gap. For the CDR3, the DNA is TGTGCCAGCAGTGCCTCGTCGGATACGCAGTATTTT. As protein: CASSASSDTQYF.

The chain has TRBV19 and TRBJ2-5; D is perhaps TRBD1 (5 bases). Trimming cost V 1 base and J 5 bases, with 14 bases left between them. The length of the CDR3 is 15 residues. Germline values: CDR1 LNHDA, CDR2 SQIVND (reference sequence). The DNA for the CDR3 is TGTGCCAGTAGTATAGGGCGACAGAGGCTGGAGACCCAGTACTTC. Amino acid sequence: CASSIGRQRLETQYF.

The gene calls are TRBV29-1 and TRBJ2-1; 14 bases match TRBD2. Germline V gives CDR1 SQVTM, CDR2 ANQGSEA. This CDR3 spans 13 amino acids. V lost 6 bases, J lost 9 bases, and 4 bases stayed unmatched. The CDR3 sequence is CSVGGLAGVEQFF. The CDR3 nucleotides are TGCAGCGTCGGGGGACTAGCGGGAGTTGAGCAGTTCTTC.

The chain carries TRBV6-5 and TRBJ1-2, with TRBD1 matching 9 bases. Germline CDR1 MNHEY, CDR2 SVGAGI. The V gene end was trimmed by 7 bases and the J gene end by 7 bases; junction bases not matched to a gene: 10. The CDR3 has 14 amino acids. The CDR3 DNA is TGTGCCAGCACCTTTGGACAGGGGTACGCTGGCTACACCTTC. Translation: CASTFGQGYAGYTF.

V usage is TRBV5-6 and J usage is TRBJ1-3, with unresolved D. The CDR3 has 14 amino acids. V was shortened by 0 bases and J by 4 bases, with 8 bases between the two germline ends. The germline gives CDR1 SGHDT, CDR2 YYEEEE. CDR3 in amino acids: CASSLGPSGNTIYF. CDR3 in DNA: TGTGCCAGCAGCTTGGGGCCATCGGGAAACACCATATATTTT.

This clone was picked up a small number of times. The genes are TRBV25-1 and TRBJ1-4; possibly TRBD1 for D (6 bases). CDR3 length equals 15 residues. Germline assignment: CDR1 MGHDK and CDR2 SYGVNS. V dropped 4 bases and J dropped 8 bases, with 17 bases sitting between them. CDR3 residues: CASSAPGALEEKLFF. As DNA, the CDR3 is TGTGCCAGCAGTGCCCCAGGGGCTTTAGAGGAAAAACTGTTTTTT.

This clone was observed a single time. The sample carries other DNA sequences with the same CDR3. This rearrangement joins TRBV27 to TRBJ1-2, with D hard to call. Germline V CDR1 and CDR2: MNHEY, SMNVEV (reference sequence). V was clipped by 11 bases and J by 10 bases, with 23 bases between them. The CDR3 sequence is 13 residues long. The CDR3 loop is CAVSTRGSAYYTF. For the CDR3, the DNA is TGTGCCGTCTCAACCCGCGGTTCCGCCTACTACACCTTC.

The chain joins TRBV4-1 to TRBJ2-5; D is possibly TRBD2 (5 bases). Trimming cost V 1 base and J 5 bases, with 14 bases left between them. The CDR3 extends over 15 amino acids. CDR1 is MGHRA, CDR2 YSYEKL, per germline. As DNA, the CDR3 is TGCGCCAGCAGCCAAGGGGAACTAGGGCGGGAGACCCAGTACTTC. Encoded protein: CASSQGELGRETQYF.

In DNA form, the CDR3 reads TGTGCCAGCAGCGGGACTAGCGGGCTGGGGGAGACCCAGTACTTC. It encodes CASSGTSGLGETQYF. The chain has TRBV7-2 and TRBJ2-5, with TRBD2 matching over 12 bases. Germline values: CDR1 SGHTA, CDR2 FQGNSA. This CDR3 region has 15 residues. After removal of 5 bases from V and 5 bases from J, the junction contained 6 bases not matched to a gene.

The CDR3 spells CASSYYSVGTGEGYTF. CDR3 sequence (DNA): TGTGCCAGCAGTTACTACTCCGTTGGGACAGGGGAGGGCTACACCTTC. The J gene is TRBJ1-2, the V gene TRBV6-6, with 10 positions matching TRBD1. V lost 1 base to trimming and J lost 8 bases; unmatched junction nucleotides: 10. CDR1 and CDR2 from the germline V gene are MNHNY and SVGAGI (reference sequence). This CDR3 is 16 amino acids long.

The table lists this clone with a few counts. V gene TRBV28 combines with J gene TRBJ1-2; D unclear. V lost 5 bases, J lost 1 base, and 14 bases lay in between. The V gene's germline CDR1 is MDHEN and CDR2 SYDVKM. The CDR3 has 15 residues. CDR3 residues: CASSTPERFNYGYTF. The CDR3 bases are TGTGCCAGCAGTACCCCAGAGCGTTTTAACTATGGCTACACCTTC.

The chain uses TRBV10-3 and TRBJ2-5; 13 positions match TRBD2. The J call may be mistaken, given a closer DNA end match to TRBJ2-7. Germline loops: CDR1 ENHRY, CDR2 SYGVKD. This CDR3 has 14 amino acids. This CDR3 reads CAIRTSGSVYEQYF. The CDR3 nucleotides are TGTGCCATCCGGACTAGCGGGAGTGTTTACGAGCAGTACTTC.

V usage is TRBV7-4 and J usage is TRBJ1-2; D remains unclear. Germline V lookup: CDR1 SGHVT, CDR2 SQSDAQ. The CDR3 has 18 residues. Deletions cut 6 bases from V and 1 base from J, with 24 bases between. Here the CDR3 reads CASSPTMGVTPLNYGYTF. The DNA of the CDR3 is TGTGCCAGCAGTCCGACAATGGGCGTCACGCCGCTTAACTATGGCTACACCTTC.

The chain carries TRBV5-1 and TRBJ1-4; 9 positions match TRBD1. CDR1 is SGHRS and CDR2 is YFSETQ in the germline V gene. This CDR3 contains 16 residues. The junction had 6 bases not matched to a gene; V was cut back by 2 bases and J by 4 bases. CDR3 nucleotide sequence: TGCGCCAGCAGCTTAGATATGGGACAGGGTAATGAAAAACTGTTTTTT. This translates into CASSLDMGQGNEKLFF.

The chain is built from TRBV5-1 and TRBJ2-5, with D possibly TRBD2 on 7 matching bases. The V gene lost 2 bases and the J gene lost 4 bases, with 15 bases spanning the gap. This CDR3 is 15 amino acids long. The germline gives CDR1 SGHRS, CDR2 YFSETQ. CDR3 region: CASSLSRGGTETQYF. As DNA, the CDR3 is TGCGCCAGCAGCTTAAGTAGGGGGGGGACAGAGACCCAGTACTTC.

This chain links TRBV6-6 with TRBJ1-2, with no clear D. The CDR3 length is 14 residues. Trimming removed 5 bases at V and 4 bases at J, with 14 bases between. Germline V gene data show CDR1 as MNHNY and CDR2 as SVGAGI (reference sequence). The DNA for the CDR3 is TGTGCCAGCAGTCCCAAGGAGGGTGGCTATGGCTACACCTTC. Protein product: CASSPKEGGYGYTF.

Only one count was recorded for this clone. The rearrangement links TRBV19 to TRBJ2-3; 12 bases are a match to TRBD1. The germline CDR1 and CDR2 sequences are LNHDA and SQIVND (reference sequence). This CDR3 has 16 amino acids. The V and J ends lost 5 bases and 2 bases, in that order; junction bases with no gene match: 5. CDR3 residues: CASSLGQGASTDTQYF. The CDR3, as DNA: TGTGCCAGTAGTCTGGGACAGGGGGCTTCCACAGATACGCAGTATTTT.

This clone was counted a single time. The rearrangement uses TRBV29-1 and TRBJ1-5, with 9 positions matching TRBD1. The V segment lost 6 bases and the J segment 5 bases; nucleotides outside the gene matches: 2. Germline loops: CDR1 SQVTM, CDR2 ANQGSEA. The length of the CDR3 is 12 residues. Here the CDR3 DNA reads TGCAGCGTCCGGACAGGGGATCAGCCCCAGCATTTT. Its translation is CSVRTGDQPQHF.

The chain has TRBV9 and TRBJ2-7; 8 positions match TRBD1. V was clipped by 0 bases and J by 3 bases; unmatched bases: 2. The CDR3 has 14 residues. In germline, CDR1 is SGDLS, CDR2 YYNGEE. CDR3 sequence (DNA): TGTGCCAGCAGCGTAGGGACAGGGATCTACGAGCAGTACTTC. This encodes CASSVGTGIYEQYF.

The V and J genes are TRBV5-4 and TRBJ2-1; 8 nucleotides agree with TRBD2. The trim removed 3 bases at V and 10 bases at J, leaving 12 bases unmatched. The CDR3 extends over 15 amino acids. Per the germline V gene, CDR1 is SGHNT and CDR2 is YYREEE (reference sequence). The CDR3 bases are TGTGCCAGCAGCTGGGGGAGTAGCGGGAAGCGGGAGCAGTTCTTC. Protein product: CASSWGSSGKREQFF.

This clone was recorded once. V is TRBV29-1 and J is TRBJ1-4, with D perhaps TRBD1 (6 bases). The V and J ends lost 2 bases and 5 bases respectively, with 12 bases between them. CDR1 SQVTM and CDR2 ANQGSEA come from the germline V gene. The CDR3 contains 14 residues. CDR3 amino acids: CSVEIRTANEKLFF. For the CDR3, the DNA is TGCAGCGTTGAAATTCGGACAGCGAATGAAAAACTGTTTTTT.

The chain carries TRBV12-5 and TRBJ1-2; possible D gene TRBD1, 5 bases. V lost 6 bases and J 0 bases, leaving 14 bases between the germline ends. The CDR3 has 15 residues. The germline V gene encodes CDR1 LGHNT and CDR2 FRNRAP. Written as DNA, the CDR3 is TGTGCTAGTGGGAATGACAGAGAGGCTAACTATGGCTACACCTTC. This encodes CASGNDREANYGYTF. The variable domain in full, with the rest retrieved from reference TRBV12-5 and TRBJ1-2, is DARVTQTPRHKVTEMGQEVTMRCQPILGHNTVFWYRQTMMQGLELLAYFRNRAPLDDSGMPKDRFSAEMPDATLATLKIQPSEPRDSAVYFCASGNDREANYGYTFGSGTRLTVV.

The J gene is TRBJ2-1, the V gene TRBV18; D perhaps matches TRBD1 (7 bases). Germline V gene data show CDR1 as KGHSH and CDR2 as LQKENI. This CDR3 is 16 amino acids long. Deletions cut 5 bases from V and 0 bases from J, with 14 bases between. CDR3 loop: CASSGGTASSYNEQFF. The DNA for the CDR3 is TGTGCCAGCTCAGGGGGGACAGCGAGCTCCTACAATGAGCAGTTCTTC.

The rearrangement uses TRBV11-2 and TRBJ2-3; TRBD1 is a possible D gene (7 bases). V shed 5 bases and J shed 2 bases, with 17 bases lying between them. There are 16 residues in the CDR3. From germline, CDR1 is SGHAT and CDR2 FQNNGV. Here the CDR3 reads CASSLRGAALTDTQYF. CDR3 in DNA: TGTGCCAGCAGCCTCAGGGGGGCAGCACTCACAGATACGCAGTATTTT.

The V and J genes are TRBV5-1 and TRBJ2-7; D may be TRBD2 (5 bases). There are 16 residues in the CDR3. CDR1 is SGHRS and CDR2 is YFSETQ in the germline V gene. V shed 0 bases and J shed 4 bases, with 17 bases lying between them. CDR3 residues: CASSLAGGQKGYEQYF. For the CDR3, the DNA is TGCGCCAGCAGCTTGGCCGGCGGGCAAAAAGGGTACGAGCAGTACTTC.

This clone was observed a handful of times. The chain employs TRBV7-2 and TRBJ2-7, with 14 positions matching TRBD2. The germline V gene encodes CDR1 SGHTA and CDR2 FQGNSA. CDR3 length equals 16 residues. The V gene end was trimmed by 5 bases and the J gene end by 2 bases; junction bases not matched to a gene: 5. CDR3 nucleotide sequence: TGTGCCAGCAGCCAGGGGACTAGCGGGAGAGCCTACGAGCAGTACTTC. This gives the protein CASSQGTSGRAYEQYF.

The chain has TRBV11-2 and TRBJ2-2; TRBD2 matches 7 bases. There are 17 residues in the CDR3. V lost 6 bases to trimming and J lost 6 bases; unmatched junction nucleotides: 16. Germline-derived CDR1 and CDR2 are SGHAT and FQNNGV. The CDR3 coding sequence is TGTGCCAGCAGACCAGGCGCTAGCGGTTGGGGGGCCGGGGAGCTGTTTTTT. Translated, it gives CASRPGASGWGAGELFF.

The rearrangement links TRBV25-1 to TRBJ1-4, with 11 bases fitting TRBD1. With V trimmed by 6 bases and J by 0 bases, 0 bases remained unmatched. The germline V gene encodes CDR1 MGHDK and CDR2 SYGVNS. This CDR3 has 15 amino acids. The CDR3, as DNA: TGTGCCAGCAGGGGACAGGGGGCAACTAATGAAAAACTGTTTTTT. The encoded protein is CASRGQGATNEKLFF.